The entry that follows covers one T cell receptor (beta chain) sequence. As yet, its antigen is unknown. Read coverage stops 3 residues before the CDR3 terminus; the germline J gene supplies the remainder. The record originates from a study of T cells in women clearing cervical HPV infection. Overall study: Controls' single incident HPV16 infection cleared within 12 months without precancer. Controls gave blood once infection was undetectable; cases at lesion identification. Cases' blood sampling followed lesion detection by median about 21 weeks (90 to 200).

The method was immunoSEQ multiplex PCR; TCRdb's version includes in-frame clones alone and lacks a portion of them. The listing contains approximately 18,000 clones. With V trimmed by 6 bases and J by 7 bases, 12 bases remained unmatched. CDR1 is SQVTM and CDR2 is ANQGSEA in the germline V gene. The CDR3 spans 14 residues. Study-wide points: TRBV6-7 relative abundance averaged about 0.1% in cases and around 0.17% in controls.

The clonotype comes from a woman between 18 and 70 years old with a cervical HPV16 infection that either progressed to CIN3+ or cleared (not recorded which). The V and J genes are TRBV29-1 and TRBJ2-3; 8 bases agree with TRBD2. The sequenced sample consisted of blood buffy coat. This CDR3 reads CSVLPGLDIYTQYF. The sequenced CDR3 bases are TGCAGCGTGTTACCGGGACTAGATATTTATACG.